The T cell receptor (beta chain) described here comes from a study of T cells expressing NK-cell markers. Across the whole study: Each TCR beta repertoire originated in sorted T cells that were CD3+CD56+NKG2C+, CD3+CD56+NKG2C- or CD3+CD56-NKG2C+.

Details on this clonotype: Its antigen is as yet unknown.

This CDR3 has 18 residues. CDR1 DFQATT and CDR2 SNEGSKA come from the germline V gene (reference sequence). Production of TCR beta cDNA relied on 5'RACE template switching with UMIs. TCRdb reanalyzed the 5' RACE reads, giving one entry per CDR3 protein sequence and no DNA. The sample totals approximately 460,000 distinct CDR3 sequences. Findings of the study overall: The dominant NKG2C+ clonotypes represented roughly 1.0-7.5% of CD8+ T cells in several donors.

Sequenced: blood T cells: a sorted CD56 or NKG2C T cell subset, CD4+ or CD8+ T cells, or bulk PBMC T cells (not recorded which). This TCR was sampled from a woman between 18 and 70 years old in good health. The gene calls are TRBV20-1 and TRBJ1-2; absent DNA, TCRdb's TRBD1 call cannot be checked. CDR3 sequence: CSASLGLGLGTTNYGYTF.